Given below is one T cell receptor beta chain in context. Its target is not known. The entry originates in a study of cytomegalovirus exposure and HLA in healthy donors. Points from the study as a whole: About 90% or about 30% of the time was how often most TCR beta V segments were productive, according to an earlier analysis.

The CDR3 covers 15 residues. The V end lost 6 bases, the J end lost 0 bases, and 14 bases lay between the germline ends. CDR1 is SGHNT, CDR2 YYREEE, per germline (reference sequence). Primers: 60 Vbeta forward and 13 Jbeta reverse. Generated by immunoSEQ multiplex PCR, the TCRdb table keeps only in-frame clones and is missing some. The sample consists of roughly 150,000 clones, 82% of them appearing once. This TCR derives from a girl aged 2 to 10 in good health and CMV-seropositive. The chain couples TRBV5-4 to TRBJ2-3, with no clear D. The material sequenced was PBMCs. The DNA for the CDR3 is TGTGCCAGCACCTCGAGGCGGTCTAGCACAGATACGCAGTATTTT. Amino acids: CASTSRRSSTDTQYF.